Listed below are T cell receptor beta chains from one sample, sequenced in a study of early T cells in non-severe SARS-CoV-2 infection. Each CDR3 protein is one row after TCRdb ran MiXCR on the 5' RACE reads. The sample holds around 92,000 distinct CDR3 sequences, about 10% seen once. The sequencing sample was made of whole blood. These receptors originate from an adult who was a healthcare worker with PCR-confirmed SARS-CoV-2 infection or an uninfected control (not recorded which). The conserved cysteine and the conserved F or W are not part of the CDR3 here.

J: TRBJ2-5; V: TRBV30; CDR3: AASPTSGSETQY
J: TRBJ2-5; V: TRBV29-1; CDR3: SVFRETQY
J: TRBJ2-1; V: TRBV9; CDR3: ASSVAGGSYNEQF
J: TRBJ1-2; V: TRBV29-1; CDR3: SVDRSSYGYT
J: TRBJ2-6; V: TRBV13; CDR3: ASSQEGERTASGANVLT
J: TRBJ2-4; V: TRBV6-5; CDR3: ASSYSPGTGKNIQY
J: TRBJ1-1; V: TRBV7-6; CDR3: ASSLGPRGGRRDTEAF
J: TRBJ2-7; V: TRBV5-5; CDR3: ASSLAEGFYYEQY
J: TRBJ1-5; V: TRBV18; CDR3: ASSPSGDQPQH
J: TRBJ2-7; V: TRBV4-1; CDR3: ASSSATGPLPYEQY
J: TRBJ2-3; V: TRBV7-9; CDR3: ASSLVEGSTDTQY
J: TRBJ2-1; V: TRBV7-3; CDR3: ASSAQQGSSIFSEQF
J: TRBJ2-1; V: TRBV7-2; CDR3: ASSTASGSYEQF
J: TRBJ2-2; V: TRBV7-9; CDR3: ASQRVSTGELF
J: TRBJ2-7; V: TRBV27; CDR3: ASSPQAGSVSYEQY
J: TRBJ1-1; V: TRBV29-1; CDR3: SVVRSRDTEAF
J: TRBJ2-3; V: TRBV9; CDR3: ASSVESKGQGYTDTQY
J: TRBJ1-1; V: TRBV12-3/TRBV12-4; CDR3: ATTGWGNTEAF
J: TRBJ2-7; V: TRBV20-1; CDR3: SARRGLAGYEQY
J: TRBJ2-1; V: TRBV9; CDR3: ASSVGSRNEQF
J: TRBJ2-2; V: TRBV6-5; CDR3: ALSRRQRRGIRTGELF
J: TRBJ2-7; V: TRBV20-1; CDR3: SASGTNGNYEQY
J: TRBJ2-3; V: TRBV5-1; CDR3: ASSVARGGADTQY
J: TRBJ2-3; V: TRBV5-4; CDR3: ASSSRGLSSTDTQY
J: TRBJ2-2; V: TRBV29-1; CDR3: SVEVGSGELF
J: TRBJ2-1; V: TRBV29-1; CDR3: SVGQFYEQF
J: TRBJ1-2; V: TRBV5-5; CDR3: ASSSTYSGYT
J: TRBJ2-1; V: TRBV3-1; CDR3: ASSPGTSMRQF
J: TRBJ1-2; V: TRBV4-1; CDR3: ASSHPFRTGSGGYT
J: TRBJ1-1; V: TRBV6-1; CDR3: ASSEAAGVGTGTEAF
J: TRBJ2-1; V: TRBV4-1; CDR3: ASSQDTLAGGPFGQF
J: TRBJ1-5; V: TRBV5-1; CDR3: ASSLETGRQPQH
J: TRBJ2-7; V: TRBV29-1; CDR3: SVETPTSTYEQY
J: TRBJ2-3; V: TRBV29-1; CDR3: SVEIVWRQGTDTQY
J: TRBJ2-7; V: TRBV7-8; CDR3: ASSWGGQGWSYEQY
J: TRBJ1-5; V: TRBV20-1; CDR3: SARYGLNQPQH
J: TRBJ2-1; V: TRBV24-1; CDR3: ATSGWRLAGEGEQF
J: TRBJ1-1; V: TRBV18; CDR3: ASSPAANTVNTEAF
J: TRBJ1-1; V: TRBV3-1; CDR3: ASSQTGLEAF
J: TRBJ2-7; V: TRBV6-5; CDR3: ASSRDREDEQY
J: TRBJ1-2; V: TRBV4-1; CDR3: ASSQERVNYGYT
J: TRBJ2-2; V: TRBV5-1; CDR3: ASSGTTNTGELF
J: TRBJ2-5; V: TRBV7-9; CDR3: ASSKQGSQETQY
J: TRBJ1-2; V: TRBV2; CDR3: ASRPGQGVGYT
J: TRBJ2-1; V: TRBV6-5; CDR3: ATDLRQGAYSEQF
J: TRBJ2-1; V: TRBV5-1; CDR3: ASSLGTGGNEQF
J: TRBJ2-1; V: TRBV6-2/TRBV6-3; CDR3: ASSNTGTQITNEQF
J: TRBJ1-1; V: TRBV9; CDR3: ASSVGQRNTEAF
J: TRBJ1-3; V: TRBV28; CDR3: ASSSRGTGRNTIY
J: TRBJ2-5; V: TRBV12-5; CDR3: ASGLAGGLETQY
J: TRBJ1-2; V: TRBV5-5; CDR3: ASSLAGDRPSLGYT
J: TRBJ2-3; V: TRBV6-1; CDR3: ARGGYYLTDTQY
J: TRBJ1-1; V: TRBV7-2; CDR3: ASSFPGGGTEAF
J: TRBJ2-1; V: TRBV2; CDR3: ASRPSSGGDNEQF
J: TRBJ1-2; V: TRBV27; CDR3: ASSLLRNYGYT